The rows below give T cell receptor beta chains drawn from one sample of a study of cytomegalovirus exposure and HLA in healthy donors. Profiled with immunoSEQ multiplex PCR; TCRdb holds only in-frame clones, not every one. The table lists tens of thousands of clones, 70% of them singletons. The sample comprised PBMCs. The receptors originated from a woman between 45 and 65 years old in good health and CMV-seropositive. CDR3s include the opening cysteine and the closing phenylalanine or tryptophan. The order of the fields is V gene, J gene, D gene, clone size, CDR3 protein, CDR3 DNA. D genes are given only for firm matches. The size field is filled for only some rows; it gives once, few, many or a size class.

V: TRBV18
J: TRBJ1-1
D: NA
size: few
CDR3: CASSPPGAANTEAFF
DNA: TGTGCCAGCTCACCACCGGGGGCGGCGAACACTGAAGCTTTCTTT

V: TRBV5-6
J: TRBJ2-7
D: TRBD1
size: NA
CDR3: CASSLVTGDEQYF
DNA: TGTGCCAGCAGCTTGGTGACAGGGGACGAGCAGTACTTC

V: TRBV4-3
J: TRBJ2-3
D: TRBD2
size: NA
CDR3: CASRGHLAGGTDTQYF
DNA: TGCGCCAGCAGAGGGCACCTAGCGGGGGGCACAGATACGCAGTATTTT

V: TRBV2
J: TRBJ1-5
D: TRBD1
size: NA
CDR3: CASSETGIDQPQHF
DNA: TGTGCCAGCAGTGAGACAGGGATTGATCAGCCCCAGCATTTT

V: TRBV5-1
J: TRBJ2-3
D: NA
size: NA
CDR3: CASKFQGGDTQYF
DNA: TGCGCCAGCAAATTCCAGGGTGGAGATACGCAGTATTTT

V: TRBV29-1
J: TRBJ2-5
D: TRBD1
size: NA
CDR3: CSVDRETETQYF
DNA: TGCAGCGTGGACAGGGAGACGGAGACCCAGTACTTC

V: TRBV27
J: TRBJ2-1
D: NA
size: NA
CDR3: CASSLGQAYEQFF
DNA: TGTGCCAGCAGTTTAGGGCAGGCCTATGAGCAGTTCTTC

V: TRBV30
J: TRBJ1-4
D: TRBD1
size: NA
CDR3: CAWTPPSTGERSF
DNA: TGTGCCTGGACCCCTCCCTCTACAGGGGAAAGAAGTTTT

V: TRBV7-9
J: TRBJ2-7
D: NA
size: NA
CDR3: CASSFLADAYEQYF
DNA: TGTGCCAGCAGCTTCCTTGCGGATGCTTACGAGCAGTACTTC

V: TRBV7-8
J: TRBJ2-1
D: NA
size: few
CDR3: CASSVSGTSLSYNEQFF
DNA: TGTGCCAGCAGCGTCTCCGGGACATCCCTCTCCTACAATGAGCAGTTCTTC

V: TRBV6-5
J: TRBJ2-7
D: TRBD1
size: NA
CDR3: CASSYSWGQEYEQYF
DNA: TGTGCCAGCAGTTACTCCTGGGGACAGGAGTACGAGCAGTACTTC

V: TRBV5-1
J: TRBJ1-4
D: TRBD1
size: NA
CDR3: CASSQGAPNEKLFF
DNA: TGCGCCAGCAGCCAGGGGGCACCTAATGAAAAACTGTTTTTT

V: TRBV7-2
J: TRBJ2-5
D: NA
size: NA
CDR3: CASSSQGVETQYF
DNA: TGTGCCAGCAGCTCACAGGGTGTTGAGACCCAGTACTTC

V: TRBV7-2
J: TRBJ2-3
D: TRBD2
size: NA
CDR3: CASSLGLAGDTQYF
DNA: TGTGCCAGCAGCTTAGGACTAGCGGGAGATACGCAGTATTTT

V: TRBV9
J: TRBJ2-1
D: TRBD2
size: NA
CDR3: CASSPSGSSSYNEQFF
DNA: TGTGCCAGCAGCCCTAGCGGATCCAGCTCCTACAATGAGCAGTTCTTC

V: TRBV29-1
J: TRBJ1-2
D: TRBD1
size: NA
CDR3: CSVSTSLAAVRDRGFGRYGYTF
DNA: TGCAGCGTTTCTACCTCTCTAGCGGCAGTAAGGGACAGGGGCTTTGGGAGGTATGGCTACACCTTC

V: TRBV29-1
J: TRBJ1-1
D: NA
size: NA
CDR3: CSVGHSNTEAFF
DNA: TGCAGCGTAGGACATTCAAACACTGAAGCTTTCTTT

V: TRBV10-3
J: TRBJ1-2
D: NA
size: few
CDR3: CAISVDREGGYTF
DNA: TGTGCCATCAGTGTTGACAGAGAAGGCGGCTACACCTTC

V: TRBV7-2
J: TRBJ1-1
D: NA
size: few
CDR3: CASSLRQVPTEAFF
DNA: TGTGCCAGCAGCTTAAGACAGGTTCCCACTGAAGCTTTCTTT

V: TRBV25-1
J: TRBJ2-5
D: TRBD1
size: NA
CDR3: CASSDLGGTGFQETQYF
DNA: TGTGCCAGCAGTGACCTAGGGGGGACAGGGTTCCAAGAGACCCAGTACTTC

V: TRBV10-3
J: TRBJ2-7
D: TRBD1
size: NA
CDR3: CAISYGTEIGEQYF
DNA: TGTGCCATCAGCTATGGGACAGAAATCGGCGAGCAGTACTTC

V: TRBV7-6
J: TRBJ2-7
D: NA
size: NA
CDR3: CASSQPTARADEQYF
DNA: TGTGCCAGCAGCCAACCGACAGCCCGCGCTGACGAGCAGTACTTC

V: TRBV2
J: TRBJ2-3
D: NA
size: NA
CDR3: CASREQGQTDTQYF
DNA: TGTGCCAGCAGGGAACAGGGACAAACAGATACGCAGTATTTT

V: TRBV9
J: TRBJ2-3
D: NA
size: NA
CDR3: CASSVRGTGTDTQYF
DNA: TGTGCCAGCAGCGTACGCGGGACTGGCACAGATACGCAGTATTTT

V: TRBV6-4
J: TRBJ2-1
D: TRBD2
size: few
CDR3: CASSEASGGGNEQFF
DNA: TGTGCCAGCAGTGAGGCTAGCGGGGGGGGAAATGAGCAGTTCTTC

V: TRBV4-3
J: TRBJ1-4
D: NA
size: NA
CDR3: CASSGGSLFKGEKLFF
DNA: TGCGCCAGCAGCGGAGGATCACTTTTTAAGGGTGAAAAACTGTTTTTT

V: TRBV5-1
J: TRBJ1-1
D: NA
size: once
CDR3: CASSLGAGEAFF
DNA: TGCGCCAGCAGCTTGGGGGCGGGGGAAGCTTTCTTT

V: TRBV5-4
J: TRBJ2-7
D: TRBD2
size: NA
CDR3: CASSFSGGAYEQYF
DNA: TGTGCCAGCAGCTTTAGCGGGGGGGCTTACGAGCAGTACTTC

V: TRBV19
J: TRBJ2-1
D: TRBD2
size: NA
CDR3: CASSILGGVYNEQFF
DNA: TGTGCCAGTAGTATTCTCGGGGGGGTCTACAATGAGCAGTTCTTC

V: TRBV29-1
J: TRBJ2-1
D: TRBD2
size: NA
CDR3: CSVARGGATEQFF
DNA: TGCAGCGTTGCTCGCGGGGGGGCCACCGAGCAGTTCTTC

V: TRBV5-5
J: TRBJ2-7
D: TRBD1
size: many
CDR3: CASSDTGAPSYEQYF
DNA: TGTGCCAGCAGCGACACAGGGGCCCCATCCTACGAGCAGTACTTC

V: TRBV7-8
J: TRBJ1-5
D: TRBD1
size: NA
CDR3: CASSLDWTGFNQPQHF
DNA: TGTGCCAGCAGCTTAGACTGGACAGGGTTCAATCAGCCCCAGCATTTT

V: TRBV18
J: TRBJ2-1
D: TRBD2
size: NA
CDR3: CASSPGTSGRDGNEQFF
DNA: TGTGCCAGCTCACCCGGGACTAGCGGGAGGGATGGCAATGAGCAGTTCTTC

V: TRBV4-1
J: TRBJ2-5
D: TRBD2
size: few
CDR3: CASSQDFLAGGLETQYF
DNA: TGCGCCAGCAGCCAAGATTTTCTAGCGGGGGGTCTGGAGACCCAGTACTTC

V: TRBV5-6
J: TRBJ1-2
D: NA
size: NA
CDR3: CASRPGSGTGYTF
DNA: TGTGCCAGCAGACCAGGGTCTGGCACTGGCTACACCTTC

V: TRBV11-2
J: TRBJ2-3
D: TRBD1
size: NA
CDR3: CASSSVQGAADTQYF
DNA: TGTGCCAGCAGCTCCGTTCAGGGGGCCGCAGATACGCAGTATTTT

V: TRBV30
J: TRBJ2-3
D: NA
size: NA
CDR3: CAWARRASTDTQYF
DNA: TGTGCCTGGGCCAGGAGGGCTAGCACAGATACGCAGTATTTT

V: TRBV13
J: TRBJ2-7
D: NA
size: NA
CDR3: CASSLSSYEQYF
DNA: TGTGCCAGCAGCCTGAGCTCCTACGAGCAGTACTTC

V: TRBV27
J: TRBJ2-5
D: NA
size: NA
CDR3: CASSHPGVAETQYF
DNA: TGTGCCAGCAGTCATCCAGGGGTTGCAGAGACCCAGTACTTC

V: TRBV4-3
J: TRBJ2-7
D: TRBD2
size: NA
CDR3: CASSQSLAGDHLGFSYEQYF
DNA: TGCGCCAGCAGCCAATCACTAGCGGGGGACCATTTGGGTTTCTCCTACGAGCAGTACTTC

V: TRBV19
J: TRBJ1-1
D: NA
size: NA
CDR3: CASSLKGPGLGTEAFF
DNA: TGTGCCAGTAGTCTAAAAGGTCCAGGGTTGGGCACTGAAGCTTTCTTT

V: TRBV7-7
J: TRBJ2-7
D: NA
size: NA
CDR3: CASSLDRVSHEQYF
DNA: TGTGCCAGCAGCTTAGACAGGGTATCCCACGAGCAGTACTTC

V: TRBV5-1
J: TRBJ1-2
D: TRBD1
size: NA
CDR3: CASSNGQGDNYGYTF
DNA: TGCGCCAGCAGCAACGGACAGGGGGATAACTATGGCTACACCTTC

V: TRBV6-5
J: TRBJ2-2
D: NA
size: few
CDR3: CASRARPDGGELFF
DNA: TGTGCCAGCAGGGCTAGACCCGACGGGGGGGAGCTGTTTTTT

V: TRBV2
J: TRBJ2-7
D: TRBD2
size: NA
CDR3: CASRAMGGTYEQYF
DNA: TGTGCCAGCAGGGCAATGGGAGGGACCTACGAGCAGTACTTC

V: TRBV2
J: TRBJ1-2
D: NA
size: NA
CDR3: CASVVAGGYTF
DNA: TGTGCCAGCGTTGTCGCGGGAGGCTACACCTTC

V: TRBV6-5
J: TRBJ1-2
D: NA
size: NA
CDR3: CASKTGDYGYTF
DNA: TGTGCCAGCAAAACAGGAGACTATGGCTACACCTTC

V: TRBV7-2
J: TRBJ1-5
D: NA
size: NA
CDR3: CASSPDPGIGQPQHF
DNA: TGTGCCAGCAGCCCAGACCCCGGGATCGGGCAGCCCCAGCATTTT

V: TRBV5-5
J: TRBJ2-1
D: NA
size: NA
CDR3: CASSLKEEQFF
DNA: TGTGCCAGCAGCTTGAAAGAGGAGCAGTTCTTC